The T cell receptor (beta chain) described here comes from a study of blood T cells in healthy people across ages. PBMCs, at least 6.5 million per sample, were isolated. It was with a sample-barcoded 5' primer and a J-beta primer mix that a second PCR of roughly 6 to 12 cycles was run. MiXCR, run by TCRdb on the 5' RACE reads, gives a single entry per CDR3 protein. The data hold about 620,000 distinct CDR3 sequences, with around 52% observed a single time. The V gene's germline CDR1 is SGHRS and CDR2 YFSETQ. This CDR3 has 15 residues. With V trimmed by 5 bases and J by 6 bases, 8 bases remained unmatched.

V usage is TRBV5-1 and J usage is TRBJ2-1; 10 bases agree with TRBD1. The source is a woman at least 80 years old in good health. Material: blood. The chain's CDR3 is CASSPLGTGVNEQFF. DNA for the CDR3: TGCGCCAGCAGTCCGTTGGGGACAGGGGTCAATGAGCAGTTCTTC.